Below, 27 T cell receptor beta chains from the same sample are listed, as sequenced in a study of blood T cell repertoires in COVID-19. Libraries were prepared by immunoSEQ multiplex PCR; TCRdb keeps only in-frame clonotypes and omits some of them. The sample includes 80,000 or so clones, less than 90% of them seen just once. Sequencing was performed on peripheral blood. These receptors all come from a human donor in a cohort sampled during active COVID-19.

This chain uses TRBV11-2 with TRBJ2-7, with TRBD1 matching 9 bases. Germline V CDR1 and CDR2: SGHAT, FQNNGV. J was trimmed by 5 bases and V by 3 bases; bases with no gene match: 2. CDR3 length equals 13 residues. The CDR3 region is CASSLGQGHEQYF. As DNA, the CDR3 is TGTGCCAGCAGCTTGGGACAGGGTCACGAGCAGTACTTC.

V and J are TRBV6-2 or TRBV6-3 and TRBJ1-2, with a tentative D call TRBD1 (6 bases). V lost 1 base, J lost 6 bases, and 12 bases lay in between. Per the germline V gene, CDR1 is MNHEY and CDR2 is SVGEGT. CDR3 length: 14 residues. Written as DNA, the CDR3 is TGTGCCAGCAGTTACTTATCGAGGGGGAATGGCTACACCTTC. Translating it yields CASSYLSRGNGYTF.

The CDR3 loop reads CSVAGTGGSFPGNTIYF. CDR3 DNA: TGCAGCGTCGCCGGGACAGGGGGCTCCTTTCCTGGAAACACCATATATTTT. The chain uses TRBV29-1 and TRBJ1-3; 12 nucleotides line up with TRBD1. The germline CDR1 and CDR2 sequences are SQVTM and ANQGSEA. The ends lost 6 bases at V and 2 bases at J; junction bases unmatched: 11. The CDR3 sequence is 17 residues long.

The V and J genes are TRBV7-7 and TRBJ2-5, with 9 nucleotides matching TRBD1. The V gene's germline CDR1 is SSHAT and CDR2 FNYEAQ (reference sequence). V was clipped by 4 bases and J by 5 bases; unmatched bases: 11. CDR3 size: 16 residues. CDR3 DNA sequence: TGTGCCAGCAGCTCCTCGTCCGGGACAGGGTTTGAGACCCAGTACTTC. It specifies CASSSSSGTGFETQYF. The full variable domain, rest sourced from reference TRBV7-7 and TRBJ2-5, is GAGVSQSPRYKVTKRGQDVTLRCDPISSHATLYWYQQALGQGPEFLTYFNYEAQPDKSGLPSDRFSAERPEGSISTLTIQRTEQRDSAMYRCASSSSSGTGFETQYFGPGTRLLVL.

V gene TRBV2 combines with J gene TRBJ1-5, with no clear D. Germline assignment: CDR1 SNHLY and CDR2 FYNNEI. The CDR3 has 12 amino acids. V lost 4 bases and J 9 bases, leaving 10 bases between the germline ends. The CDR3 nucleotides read TGTGCCAGCAGTGGAGGGCCCTGGCCCCAGCATTTT. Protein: CASSGGPWPQHF.

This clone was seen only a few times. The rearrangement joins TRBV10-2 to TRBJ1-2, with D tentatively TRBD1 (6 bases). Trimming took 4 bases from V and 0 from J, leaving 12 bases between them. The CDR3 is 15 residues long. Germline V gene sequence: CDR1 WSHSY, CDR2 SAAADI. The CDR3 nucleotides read TGCGCCAGCAGTGTGGACAGAGGCTCTAACTATGGCTACACCTTC. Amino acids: CASSVDRGSNYGYTF.

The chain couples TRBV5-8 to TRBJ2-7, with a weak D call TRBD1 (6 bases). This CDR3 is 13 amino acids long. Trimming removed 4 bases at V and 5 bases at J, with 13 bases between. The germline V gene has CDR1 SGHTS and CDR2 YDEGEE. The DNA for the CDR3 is TGTGCCAGCAGCAGTTCCCCAGGGGACGAGCAGTACTTC. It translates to CASSSSPGDEQYF.

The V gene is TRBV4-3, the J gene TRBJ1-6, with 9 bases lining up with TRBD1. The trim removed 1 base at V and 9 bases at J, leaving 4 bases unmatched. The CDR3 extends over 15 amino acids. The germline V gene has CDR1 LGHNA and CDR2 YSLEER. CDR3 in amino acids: CASSQAQGAGSPLHF. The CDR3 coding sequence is TGCGCCAGCAGCCAAGCACAGGGGGCTGGTTCACCCCTCCACTTT.

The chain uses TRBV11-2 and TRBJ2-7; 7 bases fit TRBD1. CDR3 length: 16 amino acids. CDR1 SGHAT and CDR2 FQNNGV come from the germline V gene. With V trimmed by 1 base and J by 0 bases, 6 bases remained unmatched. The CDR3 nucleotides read TGTGCCAGCAGCTTAGGGGGACAGACCTTCTCCTACGAGCAGTACTTC. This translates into CASSLGGQTFSYEQYF. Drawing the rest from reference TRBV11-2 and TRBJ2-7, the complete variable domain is EAGVAQSPRYKIIEKRQSVAFWCNPISGHATLYWYQQILGQGPKLLIQFQNNGVVDDSQLPKDRFSAERLKGVDSTLKIQPAKLEDSAVYLCASSLGGQTFSYEQYFGPGTRLTVT.

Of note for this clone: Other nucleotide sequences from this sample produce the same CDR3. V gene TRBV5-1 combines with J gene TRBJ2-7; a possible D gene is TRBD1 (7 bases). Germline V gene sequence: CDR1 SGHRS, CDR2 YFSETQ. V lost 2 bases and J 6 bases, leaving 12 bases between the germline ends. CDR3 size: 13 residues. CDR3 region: CASSFGQGGEQYF. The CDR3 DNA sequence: TGCGCCAGCAGCTTCGGCCAGGGGGGCGAGCAGTACTTC.

The CDR3 coding sequence is TGTGCCATCAGTGCCGCCGGCCCCCAGGTGGACACCATATATTTT. It specifies CAISAAGPQVDTIYF. The rearrangement joins TRBV10-3 to TRBJ1-3; no firm D call. The ends were cut back, 4 bases at V and 8 bases at J, with 18 bases in the middle. Germline V CDR1 and CDR2: ENHRY, SYGVKD. The length of the CDR3 is 15 residues.

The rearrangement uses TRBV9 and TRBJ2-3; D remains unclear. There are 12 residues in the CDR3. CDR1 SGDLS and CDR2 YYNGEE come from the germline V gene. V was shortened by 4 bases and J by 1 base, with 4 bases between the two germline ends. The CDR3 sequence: CASSRGTDTQYF. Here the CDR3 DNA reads TGTGCCAGCAGCCGGGGCACAGATACGCAGTATTTT.

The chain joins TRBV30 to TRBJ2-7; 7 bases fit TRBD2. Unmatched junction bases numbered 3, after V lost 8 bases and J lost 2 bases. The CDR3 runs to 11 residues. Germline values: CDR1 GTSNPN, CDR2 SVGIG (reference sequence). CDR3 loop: CAQRGAYEQYF. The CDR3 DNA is TGTGCCCAGCGGGGAGCCTACGAGCAGTACTTC. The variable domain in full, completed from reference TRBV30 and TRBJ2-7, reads SQTIHQWPATLVQPVGSPLSLECTVEGTSNPNLYWYRQAAGRGLQLLFYSVGIGQISSEVPQNLSASRPQDRQFILSSKKLLLSDSGFYLCAQRGAYEQYFGPGTRLTVT.

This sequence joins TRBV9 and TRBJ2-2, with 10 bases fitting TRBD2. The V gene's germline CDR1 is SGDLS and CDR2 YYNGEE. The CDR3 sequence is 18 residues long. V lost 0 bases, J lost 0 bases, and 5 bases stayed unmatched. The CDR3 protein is CASSVGLAGVANTGELFF. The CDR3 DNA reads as TGTGCCAGCAGCGTAGGGCTAGCGGGGGTCGCGAACACCGGGGAGCTGTTTTTT. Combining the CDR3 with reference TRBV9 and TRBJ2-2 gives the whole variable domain DSGVTQTPKHLITATGQRVTLRCSPRSGDLSVYWYQQSLDQGLQFLIQYYNGEERAKGNILERFSAQQFPDLHSELNLSSLELGDSALYFCASSVGLAGVANTGELFFGEGSRLTVL.

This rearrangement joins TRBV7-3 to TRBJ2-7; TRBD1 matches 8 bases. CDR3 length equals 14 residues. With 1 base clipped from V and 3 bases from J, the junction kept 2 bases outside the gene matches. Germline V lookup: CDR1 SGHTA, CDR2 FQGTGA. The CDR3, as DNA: TGTGCCAGCAGCTTAATCGGGACAGGCTACGAGCAGTACTTC. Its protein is CASSLIGTGYEQYF.

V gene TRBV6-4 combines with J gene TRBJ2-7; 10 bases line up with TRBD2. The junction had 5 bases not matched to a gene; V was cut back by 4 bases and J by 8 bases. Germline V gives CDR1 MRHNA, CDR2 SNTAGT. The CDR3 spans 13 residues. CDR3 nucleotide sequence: TGTGCCAGCAGTGTCCTAGCGGGAGAGCAGCAGTACTTC. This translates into CASSVLAGEQQYF.

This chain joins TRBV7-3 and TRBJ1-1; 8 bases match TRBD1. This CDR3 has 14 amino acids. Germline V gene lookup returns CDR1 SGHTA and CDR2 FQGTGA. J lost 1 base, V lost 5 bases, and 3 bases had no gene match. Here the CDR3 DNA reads TGTGCCAGCAGCAAGGGACAGGCGAACACTGAAGCTTTCTTT. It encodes CASSKGQANTEAFF.

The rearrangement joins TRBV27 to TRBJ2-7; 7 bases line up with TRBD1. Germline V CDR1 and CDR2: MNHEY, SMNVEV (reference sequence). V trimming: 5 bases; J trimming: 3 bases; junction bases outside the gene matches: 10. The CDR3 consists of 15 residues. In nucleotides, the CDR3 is TGTGCCAGCAGTCGCTTCGGACAGGTAAACTACGAGCAGTACTTC. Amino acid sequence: CASSRFGQVNYEQYF.

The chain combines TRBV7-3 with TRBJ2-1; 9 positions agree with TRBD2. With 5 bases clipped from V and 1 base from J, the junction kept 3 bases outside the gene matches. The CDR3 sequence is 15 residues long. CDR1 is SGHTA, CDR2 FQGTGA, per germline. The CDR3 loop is CASSESGGSYNEQFF. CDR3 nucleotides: TGTGCCAGCAGCGAAAGCGGGGGGTCCTACAATGAGCAGTTCTTC.

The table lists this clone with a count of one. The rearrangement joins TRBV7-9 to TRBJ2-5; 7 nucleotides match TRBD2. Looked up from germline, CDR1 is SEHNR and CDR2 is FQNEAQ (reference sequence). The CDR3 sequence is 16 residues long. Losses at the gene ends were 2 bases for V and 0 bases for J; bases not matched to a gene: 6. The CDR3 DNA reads TGTGCCAGCAGCTTACCATCGGGGGGAAACCAAGAGACCCAGTACTTC. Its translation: CASSLPSGGNQETQYF.

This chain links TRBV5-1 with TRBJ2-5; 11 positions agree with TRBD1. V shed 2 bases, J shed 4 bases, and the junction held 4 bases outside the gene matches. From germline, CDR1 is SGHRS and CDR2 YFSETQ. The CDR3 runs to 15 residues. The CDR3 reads CASSFGTGGLETQYF. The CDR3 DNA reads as TGCGCCAGCAGCTTTGGGACAGGGGGTCTAGAGACCCAGTACTTC.

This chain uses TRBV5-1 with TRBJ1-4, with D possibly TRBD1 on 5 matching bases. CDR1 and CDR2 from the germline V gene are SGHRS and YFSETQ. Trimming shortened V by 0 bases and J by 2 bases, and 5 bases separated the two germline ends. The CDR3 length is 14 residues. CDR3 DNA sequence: TGCGCCAGCAGCTTGGAGGGGACTAATGAAAAACTGTTTTTT. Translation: CASSLEGTNEKLFF.

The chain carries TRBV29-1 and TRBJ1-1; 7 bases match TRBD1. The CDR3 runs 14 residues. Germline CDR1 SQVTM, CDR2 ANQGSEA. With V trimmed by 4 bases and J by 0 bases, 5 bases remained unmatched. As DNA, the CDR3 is TGCAGCGTTGGGACAGGACACATGAACACTGAAGCTTTCTTT. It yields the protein CSVGTGHMNTEAFF. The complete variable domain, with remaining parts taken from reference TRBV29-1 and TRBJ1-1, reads SAVISQKPSRDICQRGTSLTIQCQVDSQVTMMFWYRQQPGQSLTLIATANQGSEATYESGFVIDKFPISRPNLTFSTLTVSNMSPEDSSIYLCSVGTGHMNTEAFFGQGTRLTVV.

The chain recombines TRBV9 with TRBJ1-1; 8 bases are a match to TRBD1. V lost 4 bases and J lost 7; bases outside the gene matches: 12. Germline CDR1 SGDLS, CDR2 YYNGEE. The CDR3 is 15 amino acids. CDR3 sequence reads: CASSPQWGTGYEAFF. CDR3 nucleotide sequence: TGTGCCAGCAGCCCCCAATGGGGGACAGGTTATGAAGCTTTCTTT.

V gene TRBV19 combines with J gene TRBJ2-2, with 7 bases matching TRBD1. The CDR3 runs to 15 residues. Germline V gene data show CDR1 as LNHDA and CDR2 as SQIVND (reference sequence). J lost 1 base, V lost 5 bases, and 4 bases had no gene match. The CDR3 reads CASSLRDRNTGELFF. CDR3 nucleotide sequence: TGTGCCAGTAGTCTCCGGGACAGGAACACCGGGGAGCTGTTTTTT.

CDR3 coding DNA: TGTGCCAGCAGCACTGGACAGGGCTTCTCTGGGGCCAACGTCCTGACTTTC. Translation gives CASSTGQGFSGANVLTF. This chain connects TRBV21-1 to TRBJ2-6; no check of the table's D call, TRBD1, against the DNA was made. TRBV21-1 is listed as a pseudogene. The CDR3 is made up of 17 amino acids.

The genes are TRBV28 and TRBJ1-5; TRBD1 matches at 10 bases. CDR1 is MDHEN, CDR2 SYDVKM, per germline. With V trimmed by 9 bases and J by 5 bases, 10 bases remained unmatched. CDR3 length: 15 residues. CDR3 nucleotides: TGTGCCAGTAAAAGTCGACAGGGGGCGCATCAGCCCCAGCATTTT. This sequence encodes CASKSRQGAHQPQHF.